The entry that follows covers one TCR beta chain sequence. Its antigen is not known. This sample was taken from a study of CD8 T cells in ankylosing spondylitis. Whole-study findings and limits: The authors reported significant enrichment of disease-linked clones in matched ankylosing spondylitis synovial fluid.

Germline V gives CDR1 MNHEY, CDR2 SMNVEV (reference sequence). The V and J ends lost 5 bases and 7 bases respectively, with 23 bases between them. CDR3 length: 17 amino acids. Using its own MiXCR run on the 5' RACE reads, TCRdb lists one record per CDR3 protein. The sample records about 360,000 distinct CDR3 sequences, roughly 22% being singletons. The clonotype was recovered from a male donor with ankylosing spondylitis or in good health (not recorded which). The specimen was blood, either unsorted or a sorted T cell fraction (not recorded which). The chain links TRBV27 to TRBJ2-2; D is possibly TRBD1 or TRBD2 (5 bases each). The CDR3, as DNA: TGTGCCAGCAGTCCCTATACCGGGACCGTCATTAACGGGGAGCTGTTTTTT. Residues: CASSPYTGTVINGELFF.